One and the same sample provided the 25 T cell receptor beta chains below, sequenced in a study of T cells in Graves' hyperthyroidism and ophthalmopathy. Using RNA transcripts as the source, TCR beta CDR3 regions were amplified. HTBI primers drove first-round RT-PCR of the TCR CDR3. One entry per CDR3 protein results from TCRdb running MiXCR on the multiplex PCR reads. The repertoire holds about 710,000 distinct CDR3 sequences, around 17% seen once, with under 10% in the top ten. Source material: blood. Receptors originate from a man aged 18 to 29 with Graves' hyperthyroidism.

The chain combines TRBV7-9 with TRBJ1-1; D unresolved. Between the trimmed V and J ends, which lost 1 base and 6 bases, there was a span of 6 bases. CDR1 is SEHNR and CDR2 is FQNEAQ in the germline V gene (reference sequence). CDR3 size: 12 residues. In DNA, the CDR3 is TGTGCCAGCAGCTTAGAGTTGTCTGAAGCTTTCTTT. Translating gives CASSLELSEAFF.

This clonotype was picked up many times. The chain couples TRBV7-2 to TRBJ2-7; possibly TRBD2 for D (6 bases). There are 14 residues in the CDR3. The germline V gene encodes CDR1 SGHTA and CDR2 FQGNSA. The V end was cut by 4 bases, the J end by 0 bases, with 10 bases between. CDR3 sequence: CASSSERVSYEQYF. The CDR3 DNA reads TGTGCCAGCAGCTCTGAGCGGGTCTCCTACGAGCAGTACTTC. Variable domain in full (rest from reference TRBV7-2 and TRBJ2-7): GAGVSQSPSNKVTEKGKDVELRCDPISGHTALYWYRQSLGQGLEFLIYFQGNSAPDKSGLPSDRFSAERTGGSVSTLTIQRTQQEDSAVYLCASSSERVSYEQYFGPGTRLTVT.

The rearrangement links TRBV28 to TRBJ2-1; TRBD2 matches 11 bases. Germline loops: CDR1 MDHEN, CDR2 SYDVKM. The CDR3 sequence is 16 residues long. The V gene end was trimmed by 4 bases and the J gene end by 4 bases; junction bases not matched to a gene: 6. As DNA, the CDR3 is TGTGCCAGCAGTTCAGTAGCGGGAGGGGGGTACAATGAGCAGTTCTTC. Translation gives CASSSVAGGGYNEQFF.

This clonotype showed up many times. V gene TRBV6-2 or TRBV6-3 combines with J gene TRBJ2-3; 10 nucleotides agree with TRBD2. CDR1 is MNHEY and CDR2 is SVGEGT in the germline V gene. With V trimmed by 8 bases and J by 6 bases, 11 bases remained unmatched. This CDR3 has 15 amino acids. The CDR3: CASLEAGLARDTQYF. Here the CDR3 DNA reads TGTGCCAGCCTCGAGGCGGGACTAGCGAGGGATACGCAGTATTTT.

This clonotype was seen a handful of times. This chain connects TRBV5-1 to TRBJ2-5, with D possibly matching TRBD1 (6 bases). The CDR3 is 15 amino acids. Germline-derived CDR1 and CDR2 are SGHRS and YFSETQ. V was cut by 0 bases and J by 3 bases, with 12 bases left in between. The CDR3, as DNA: TGCGCCAGCAGCTTGGCTGCGACAGGCGAAGAGACCCAGTACTTC. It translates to CASSLAATGEETQYF.

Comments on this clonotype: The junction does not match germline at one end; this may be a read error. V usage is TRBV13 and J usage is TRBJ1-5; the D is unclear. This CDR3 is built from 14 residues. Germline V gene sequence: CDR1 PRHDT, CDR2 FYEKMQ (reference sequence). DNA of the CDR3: TGTGCCAGCAGCTTAGGTCGTAGCAATCAGCCCCGGCATTTT. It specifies CASSLGRSNQPRHF.

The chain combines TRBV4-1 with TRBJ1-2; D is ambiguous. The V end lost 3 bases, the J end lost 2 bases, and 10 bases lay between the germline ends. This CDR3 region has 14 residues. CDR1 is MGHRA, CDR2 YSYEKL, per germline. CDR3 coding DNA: TGCGCCAGCAGCCAGCCCGGACGGAACTATGGCTACACCTTC. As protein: CASSQPGRNYGYTF.

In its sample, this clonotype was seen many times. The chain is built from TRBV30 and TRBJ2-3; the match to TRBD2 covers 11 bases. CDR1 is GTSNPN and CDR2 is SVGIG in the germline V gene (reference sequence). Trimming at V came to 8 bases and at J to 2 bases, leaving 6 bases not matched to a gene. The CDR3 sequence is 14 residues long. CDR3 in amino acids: CAATSGGFTDTQYF. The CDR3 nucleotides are TGTGCCGCAACTAGCGGGGGATTCACAGATACGCAGTATTTT. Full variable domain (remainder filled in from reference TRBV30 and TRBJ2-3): SQTIHQWPATLVQPVGSPLSLECTVEGTSNPNLYWYRQAAGRGLQLLFYSVGIGQISSEVPQNLSASRPQDRQFILSSKKLLLSDSGFYLCAATSGGFTDTQYFGPGTRLTVL.

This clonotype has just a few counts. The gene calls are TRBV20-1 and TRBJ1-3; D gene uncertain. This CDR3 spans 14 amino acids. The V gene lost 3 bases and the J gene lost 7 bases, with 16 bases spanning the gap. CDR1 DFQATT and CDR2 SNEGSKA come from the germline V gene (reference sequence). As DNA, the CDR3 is TGCAGTGCTAGCCCGGATTCGGACGGGAACACCATATATTTT. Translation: CSASPDSDGNTIYF.

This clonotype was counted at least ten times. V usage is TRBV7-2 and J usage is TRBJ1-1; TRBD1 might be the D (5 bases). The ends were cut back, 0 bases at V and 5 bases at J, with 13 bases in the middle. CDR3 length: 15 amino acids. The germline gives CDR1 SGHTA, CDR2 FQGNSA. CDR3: CASSLAGARATEAFF. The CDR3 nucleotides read TGTGCCAGCAGCTTAGCAGGGGCCAGGGCGACTGAAGCTTTCTTT. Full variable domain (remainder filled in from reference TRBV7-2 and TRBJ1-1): GAGVSQSPSNKVTEKGKDVELRCDPISGHTALYWYRQSLGQGLEFLIYFQGNSAPDKSGLPSDRFSAERTGGSVSTLTIQRTQQEDSAVYLCASSLAGARATEAFFGQGTRLTVV.

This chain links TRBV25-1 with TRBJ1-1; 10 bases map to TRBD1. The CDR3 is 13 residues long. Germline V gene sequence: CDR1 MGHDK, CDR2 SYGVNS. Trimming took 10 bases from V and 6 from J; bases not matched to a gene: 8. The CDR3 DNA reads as TGTGCCACCCGTCCGGACAGGGGGTCTGAAGCTTTCTTT. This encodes CATRPDRGSEAFF.

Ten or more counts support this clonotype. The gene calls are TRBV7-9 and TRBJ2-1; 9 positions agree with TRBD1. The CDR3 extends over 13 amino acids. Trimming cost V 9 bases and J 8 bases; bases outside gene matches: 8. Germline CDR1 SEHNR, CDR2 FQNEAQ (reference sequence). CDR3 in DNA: TGTGCCAGTGTGGACAGGGGAGGGGATGAGCAGTTCTTC. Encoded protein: CASVDRGGDEQFF.

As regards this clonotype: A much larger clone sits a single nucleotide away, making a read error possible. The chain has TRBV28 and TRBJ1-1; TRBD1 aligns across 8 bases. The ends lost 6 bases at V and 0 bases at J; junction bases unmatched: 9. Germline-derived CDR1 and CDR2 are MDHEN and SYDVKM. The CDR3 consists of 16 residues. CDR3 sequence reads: CASRRRDRSMNTEAFF. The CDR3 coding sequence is TGTGCCAGCAGGCGAAGGGACAGGAGTATGAACACTGAAGCTTTCTTT. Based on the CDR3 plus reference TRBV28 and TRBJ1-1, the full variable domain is DVKVTQSSRYLVKRTGEKVFLECVQDMDHENMFWYRQDPGLGLRLIYFSYDVKMKEKGDIPEGYSVSREKKERFSLILESASTNQTSMYLCASRRRDRSMNTEAFFGQGTRLTVV.

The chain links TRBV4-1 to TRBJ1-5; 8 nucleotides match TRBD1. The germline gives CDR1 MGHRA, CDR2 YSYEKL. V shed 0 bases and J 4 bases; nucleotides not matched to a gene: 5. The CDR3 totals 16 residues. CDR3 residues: CASSQEGTGGNQPQHF. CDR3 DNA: TGCGCCAGCAGCCAAGAGGGAACAGGGGGGAATCAGCCCCAGCATTTT.

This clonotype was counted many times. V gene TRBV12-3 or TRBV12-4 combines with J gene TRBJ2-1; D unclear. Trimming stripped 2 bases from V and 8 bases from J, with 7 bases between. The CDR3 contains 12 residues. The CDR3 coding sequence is TGTGCCAGCAGTTTAACTAAGGATGAGCAGTTCTTC. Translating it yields CASSLTKDEQFF.

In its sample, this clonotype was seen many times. The CDR3: CSAVPLGYNEQFF. The CDR3 nucleotides read TGCAGCGCAGTTCCTTTGGGATACAATGAGCAGTTCTTC. J is TRBJ2-1 and V is TRBV29-1; D gene ambiguous. The CDR3 has 13 residues. V lost 7 bases and J 4 bases, leaving 14 bases between the germline ends. CDR1 and CDR2 from the germline V gene are SQVTM and ANQGSEA.

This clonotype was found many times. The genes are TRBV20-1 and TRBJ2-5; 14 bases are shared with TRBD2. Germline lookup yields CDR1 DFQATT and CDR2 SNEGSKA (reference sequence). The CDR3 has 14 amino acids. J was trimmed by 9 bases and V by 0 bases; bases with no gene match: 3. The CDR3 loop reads CSARDPTSGRAQYF. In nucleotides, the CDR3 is TGCAGTGCTAGAGATCCGACTAGCGGGAGGGCCCAGTACTTC.

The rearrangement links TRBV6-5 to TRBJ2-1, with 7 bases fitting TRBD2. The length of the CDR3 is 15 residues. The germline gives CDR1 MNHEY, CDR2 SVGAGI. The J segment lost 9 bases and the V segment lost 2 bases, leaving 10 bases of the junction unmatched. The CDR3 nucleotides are TGTGCCAGCAGTTACGGGGCGGGAGTCGACGGTGAGCAGTTCTTC. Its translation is CASSYGAGVDGEQFF.

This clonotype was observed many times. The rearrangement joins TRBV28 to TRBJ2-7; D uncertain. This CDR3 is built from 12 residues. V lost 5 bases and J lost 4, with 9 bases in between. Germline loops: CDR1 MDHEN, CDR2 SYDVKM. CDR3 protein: CASSLQTYEQYF. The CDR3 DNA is TGTGCCAGCAGTCTCCAGACGTACGAGCAGTACTTC. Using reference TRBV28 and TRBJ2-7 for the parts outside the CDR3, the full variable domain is DVKVTQSSRYLVKRTGEKVFLECVQDMDHENMFWYRQDPGLGLRLIYFSYDVKMKEKGDIPEGYSVSREKKERFSLILESASTNQTSMYLCASSLQTYEQYFGPGTRLTVT.

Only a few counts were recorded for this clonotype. The CDR3 here is CASSLAWDSLHEQFF. Here the CDR3 DNA reads TGTGCCAGCAGCTTGGCCTGGGACAGTCTTCATGAGCAGTTCTTC. The gene calls are TRBV5-5 and TRBJ2-1; 7 bases agree with TRBD1. The trim removed 0 bases at V and 8 bases at J, leaving 8 bases unmatched. This CDR3 is 15 amino acids long. Germline V gene sequence: CDR1 SGHKS, CDR2 YYEKEE (reference sequence).

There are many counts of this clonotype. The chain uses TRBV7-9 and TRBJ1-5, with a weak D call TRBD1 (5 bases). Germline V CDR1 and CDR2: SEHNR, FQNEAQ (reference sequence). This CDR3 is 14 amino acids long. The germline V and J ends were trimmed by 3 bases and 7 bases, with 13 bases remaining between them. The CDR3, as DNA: TGTGCCAGCAGCTTTATCGGGGGAGGACAGCCCCAGCATTTT. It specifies CASSFIGGGQPQHF.

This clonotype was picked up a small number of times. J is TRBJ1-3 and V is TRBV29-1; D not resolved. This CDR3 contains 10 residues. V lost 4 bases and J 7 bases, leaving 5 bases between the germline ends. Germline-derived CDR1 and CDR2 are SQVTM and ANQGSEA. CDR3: CSVVFNTIYF. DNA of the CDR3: TGCAGCGTTGTTTTTAACACCATATATTTT.

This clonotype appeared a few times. The CDR3 region has the DNA TGCGCCAGCAGCTTGGCAGGGGAGGTGGGAGCTTTCTTT. It is translated as CASSLAGEVGAFF. J is TRBJ1-1 and V is TRBV5-1; a possible D gene is TRBD1 (6 bases). V lost 0 bases and J lost 10, with 13 bases in between. Germline lookup yields CDR1 SGHRS and CDR2 YFSETQ. This CDR3 spans 13 amino acids.

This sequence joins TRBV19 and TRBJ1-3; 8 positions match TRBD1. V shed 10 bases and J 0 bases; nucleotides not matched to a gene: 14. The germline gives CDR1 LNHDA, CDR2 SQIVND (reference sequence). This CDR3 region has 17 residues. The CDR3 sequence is CATRSRGQAHSGNTIYF. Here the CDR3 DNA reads TGTGCCACAAGAAGTCGGGGACAGGCTCACTCTGGAAACACCATATATTTT.

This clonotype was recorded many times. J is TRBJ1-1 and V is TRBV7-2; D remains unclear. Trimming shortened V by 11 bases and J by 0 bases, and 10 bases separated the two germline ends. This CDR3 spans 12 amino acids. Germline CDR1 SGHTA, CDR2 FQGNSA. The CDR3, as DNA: TGTGCCTCATCTAGGGTGAACACTGAAGCTTTCTTT. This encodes CASSRVNTEAFF.